This is a list of T cell receptor beta chains from one sample in a study of T cell responses to AZD1222 COVID-19 vaccine. The method was immunoSEQ multiplex PCR; TCRdb's version includes in-frame clones alone and lacks a portion of them. The sample yields fewer than 300,000 clones, 93% seen once. The sample was peripheral blood, taken on day 0 of AZD1222 vaccination. Receptors originate from an adult in good health. The CDR3 runs from the conserved cysteine through the conserved F or W. D genes are given only for firm matches.

CASSPVGNSPLHF | - | TRBJ1-6 | TRBV14
CASSLTGPPNTGELFF | - | TRBJ2-2 | TRBV5-1
CASSEGTEAFF | - | TRBJ1-1 | TRBV11-3
CASTLGLSSYEQYF | - | TRBJ2-7 | TRBV5-6
CASSQAALAGSNEQFF | TRBD2 | TRBJ2-1 | TRBV4-3
CASSVSGNTIYF | - | TRBJ1-3 | TRBV9
CASSLRQGEKLFF | TRBD1 | TRBJ1-4 | TRBV7-7
CASSASSGNTIYF | - | TRBJ1-3 | TRBV12-3/TRBV12-4
CASSPSSFYGYTF | - | TRBJ1-2 | TRBV28
CASSPWTGGADGNTIYF | TRBD1 | TRBJ1-3 | TRBV19
CASSEGLPPQHF | - | TRBJ1-5 | TRBV2
CASSEWGTENTGELFF | TRBD1 | TRBJ2-2 | TRBV2
CASSQWLRQGDDTEAFF | TRBD1 | TRBJ1-1 | TRBV23-1
CASGGWDTEAFF | - | TRBJ1-1 | TRBV11-2
CASSAGPTTDTQYF | - | TRBJ2-3 | TRBV18
CATSDPGTSAETQYF | TRBD2 | TRBJ2-5 | TRBV24-1
CASCDRGLFYEQYF | - | TRBJ2-7 | TRBV5-6
CASSVEVYNTDTQYF | - | TRBJ2-3 | TRBV9
CASSEQGAFNQPQHF | TRBD1 | TRBJ1-5 | TRBV19
CASSSPLAGGYNEQFF | TRBD2 | TRBJ2-1 | TRBV7-8
CASSEFMSRTRGEQYF | - | TRBJ2-7 | TRBV6-1
CASSPGWGGGTEAFF | - | TRBJ1-1 | TRBV5-1
CASKSGTRNSPLHF | - | TRBJ1-6 | TRBV2
CASSGVSTPAGELFF | - | TRBJ2-2 | TRBV25-1
CASSERQNYGYTF | - | TRBJ1-2 | TRBV2
CASSPTGPRDTEAFF | - | TRBJ1-1 | TRBV11-2
CASASGGLTNEKLFF | - | TRBJ1-4 | TRBV19
CASSQSDTYGYTF | - | TRBJ1-2 | TRBV3-1/TRBV3-2
CASSPAAPSGNTIYF | - | TRBJ1-3 | TRBV5-1
CASSQGPGARDTQYF | - | TRBJ2-3 | TRBV4-1
CASSPKRSLNEQYF | - | TRBJ2-7 | TRBV7-2
CASRIKRSGASTDTQYF | - | TRBJ2-3 | TRBV21-1
CASSQGLGGRRGNTIYF | - | TRBJ1-3 | TRBV4-1
CASSPSGTGTYEQYF | TRBD1 | TRBJ2-7 | TRBV18
CASSLGAGGYNSPLHF | - | TRBJ1-6 | TRBV5-1
CASSSGQGFGTQYF | TRBD1 | TRBJ2-5 | TRBV28
CASSLGGTEYNYGYTF | TRBD1 | TRBJ1-2 | TRBV5-1
CASRWGQNTGELFF | - | TRBJ2-2 | TRBV28
CASSSLGTKNQPQHF | - | TRBJ1-5 | TRBV2
CASTRPVVWQPQHF | - | TRBJ1-5 | TRBV27
CASSLGQARAKNIQYF | TRBD1 | TRBJ2-4 | TRBV6-2/TRBV6-3
CSVAPGTGGRRETQYF | TRBD1 | TRBJ2-5 | TRBV29-1
CASSAPPGEKLFF | - | TRBJ1-4 | TRBV12-3/TRBV12-4
CASSLDLENQPQHF | - | TRBJ1-5 | TRBV9
CASSLGVYGRGYTF | - | TRBJ1-2 | TRBV5-4
CASSPGQSYEQYF | - | TRBJ2-7 | TRBV28
CASSLYGTYEQYF | - | TRBJ2-7 | TRBV5-1
CASSLEGVTMEQYF | - | TRBJ2-7 | TRBV5-6
CASSRGQGTTEAFF | TRBD1 | TRBJ1-1 | TRBV18
CASSQDLSPRGGDTQYF | - | TRBJ2-3 | TRBV3-1/TRBV3-2
CASSRENTGELFF | - | TRBJ2-2 | TRBV9
CASSFYLAPDSPLHF | - | TRBJ1-6 | TRBV7-8
CASSEQGGDTQYF | TRBD2 | TRBJ2-3 | TRBV6-4
CASSSGLNYGYTF | - | TRBJ1-2 | TRBV11-2
CASSGGWTGNTIYF | - | TRBJ1-3 | TRBV2
CASSSGQGYGYTF | - | TRBJ1-2 | TRBV7-3
CASSLDLAGTYEQYF | TRBD2 | TRBJ2-7 | TRBV5-5
CASSLSRLAGTEQFF | TRBD2 | TRBJ2-1 | TRBV11-1
CASSYQGGGKEQYF | TRBD2 | TRBJ2-7 | TRBV6-5
CASSPNRGYEQYF | TRBD1 | TRBJ2-7 | TRBV28